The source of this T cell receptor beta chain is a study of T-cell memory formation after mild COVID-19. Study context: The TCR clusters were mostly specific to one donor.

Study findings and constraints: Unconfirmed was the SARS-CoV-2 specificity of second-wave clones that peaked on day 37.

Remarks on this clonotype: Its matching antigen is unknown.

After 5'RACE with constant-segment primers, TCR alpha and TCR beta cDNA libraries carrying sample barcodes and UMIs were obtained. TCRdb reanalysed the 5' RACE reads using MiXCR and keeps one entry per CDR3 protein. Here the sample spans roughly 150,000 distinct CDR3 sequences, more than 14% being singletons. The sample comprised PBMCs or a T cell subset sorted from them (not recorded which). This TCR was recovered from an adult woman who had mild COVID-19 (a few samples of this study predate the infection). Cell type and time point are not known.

CDR3 nucleotide sequence: TGTGCCAGCGGGAGCAGGGGCCCCTACGAGCAGTACTTC. Protein sequence: CASGSRGPYEQYF. This chain links TRBV6-1 with TRBJ2-7; D may be TRBD1 (6 bases). The V gene lost 8 bases and the J gene lost 2 bases, with 13 bases spanning the gap. CDR3 length: 13 residues. CDR1 and CDR2 (germline): MNHNS, SASEGT.